This record looks at one T cell receptor beta chain sequence and its context. The antigen is not known. The sample comes from a study of cytomegalovirus exposure and HLA in healthy donors. Across the whole study: Earlier work reported 90 million to 120 million unique TCR beta sequences from about 179 million T cells. Across 300 to 400 genotyped donors, 81% landed in the Caucasian-associated ancestry cluster.

Germline CDR1 MDHEN, CDR2 SYDVKM. Trimming removed 2 bases from V and 6 bases from J; junction bases left unmatched: 1. The CDR3 has 13 amino acids. Study outcomes and limitations: When a later analysis compared HLA-associated TCR beta chains with equally common others, the HLA-associated chains turned out to be more clonally expanded and to have lower generation probabilities. A few CMV-associated chains were confirmed in vitro to be specific for CMV antigens.

With 60 Vbeta and 13 Jbeta primers, the PCR was carried out. Assay used: immunoSEQ multiplex PCR; TCRdb lists only in-frame clones, some missing. Among some 150,000 clones, roughly two thirds were seen once, and the ten largest hold over 2.5%. The J gene is TRBJ2-1, the V gene TRBV28; 7 bases match TRBD2. This receptor was obtained from a woman in her twenties or thirties in good health and CMV-seronegative. The specimen sequenced was PBMCs. DNA of the CDR3: TGTGCCAGCAGTTTAGGGACTACCAATGAGCAGTTCTTC. It specifies CASSLGTTNEQFF.